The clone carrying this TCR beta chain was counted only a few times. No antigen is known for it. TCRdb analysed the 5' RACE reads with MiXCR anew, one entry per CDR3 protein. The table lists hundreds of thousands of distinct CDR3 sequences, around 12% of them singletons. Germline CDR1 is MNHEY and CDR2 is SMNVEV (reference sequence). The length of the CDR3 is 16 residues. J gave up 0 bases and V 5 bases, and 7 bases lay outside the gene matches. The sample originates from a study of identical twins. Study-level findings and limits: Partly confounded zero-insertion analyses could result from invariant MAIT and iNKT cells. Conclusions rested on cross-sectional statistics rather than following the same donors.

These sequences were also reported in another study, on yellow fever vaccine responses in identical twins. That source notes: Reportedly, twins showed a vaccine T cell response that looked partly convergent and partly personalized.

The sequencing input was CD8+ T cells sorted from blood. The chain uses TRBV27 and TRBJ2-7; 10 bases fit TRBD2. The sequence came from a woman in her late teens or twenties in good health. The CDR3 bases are TGTGCCAGCAGTCCCTCAGCGGGAGGGATCTCCTACGAGCAGTACTTC. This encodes CASSPSAGGISYEQYF.